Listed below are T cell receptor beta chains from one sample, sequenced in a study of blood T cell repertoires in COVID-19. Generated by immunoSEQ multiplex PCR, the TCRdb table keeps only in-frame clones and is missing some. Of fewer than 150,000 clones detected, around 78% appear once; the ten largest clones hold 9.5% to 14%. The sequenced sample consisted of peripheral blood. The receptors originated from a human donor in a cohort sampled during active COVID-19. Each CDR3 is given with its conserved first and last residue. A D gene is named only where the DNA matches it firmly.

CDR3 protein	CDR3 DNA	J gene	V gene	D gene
CASSEDRGRDGYTF	TGTGCCAGCAGTGAGGACAGGGGGAGGGATGGCTACACCTTC	TRBJ1-2	TRBV6-1	TRBD1
CAATIPGPYEQYF	TGTGCCGCTACCATCCCGGGTCCCTACGAGCAGTACTTC	TRBJ2-7	TRBV5-6	-
CASIGDTLTEAFF	TGTGCCAGCATCGGGGACACCCTCACTGAAGCTTTCTTT	TRBJ1-1	TRBV6-6	-
CASRPSGAASSGNTIYF	TGCGCCAGCAGACCCTCTGGGGCGGCGAGCTCTGGAAACACCATATATTTT	TRBJ1-3	TRBV5-1	-
CASSVGGGGYTQYF	TGTGCCAGCAGCGTAGGCGGGGGCGGTTATACGCAGTATTTT	TRBJ2-3	TRBV9	-
CSVRTERNTEAFF	TGCAGCGTGAGGACAGAAAGGAACACTGAAGCTTTCTTT	TRBJ1-1	TRBV29-1	-
CASSPSGGGVNTEAFF	TGTGCCAGCTCACCCTCGGGGGGAGGGGTGAACACTGAAGCTTTCTTT	TRBJ1-1	TRBV18	-
CASSETGFGEQYF	TGTGCCAGCAGTGAAACCGGGTTTGGTGAGCAGTACTTC	TRBJ2-7	TRBV25-1	-
CASTETSGTYEQYF	TGTGCCAGCACCGAGACTAGCGGAACCTACGAGCAGTACTTC	TRBJ2-7	TRBV2	TRBD2
CASSPNMNYGYTF	TGTGCCAGCAGTCCGAACATGAACTATGGCTACACCTTC	TRBJ1-2	TRBV7-9	-
CASSITSGGAETQYF	TGTGCCAGCAGCATTACTAGCGGGGGGGCTGAGACCCAGTACTTC	TRBJ2-5	TRBV7-9	TRBD2